A single sample gave rise to the 32 T cell receptor beta chains below, sequenced in a study of shared clonotypes between healthy human individuals (dated by TCRdb to 2018 to 2021). Library generation was performed with the immunoSEQ multiplex PCR assay. TCRdb stores this immuneACCESS table with in-frame sequences only. Part of the clones is absent; in the studies checked, under half of the shortfall reflects unresolved V genes, and no reason is known for the rest. Present in this sample are 1,400,000 or so clones, approximately 98.5% of which were seen just once. Of the sample, approximately 0.38% is held by the ten largest clones. The source material was naive CD4+ T cells sorted from blood. This sample's cell subset or site label indicates: CD45RA+ positively selected. All receptors derive from a man aged 25-40 years in good health.

This clone was seen more than once but under ten times. The CDR3 bases are TGTGCCATCCTCCTCACCGGGGAGCTGTTTTTT. Its protein product is CAILLTGELFF. The chain carries TRBV10-3 and TRBJ2-2; D call uncertain. V was trimmed by 8 bases and J by 4 bases, leaving 5 bases between them. The CDR3 has 11 amino acids. In germline, CDR1 is ENHRY, CDR2 SYGVKD.

V and J are TRBV10-3 and TRBJ2-3; D is uncertain. The V end was cut by 5 bases, the J end by 1 base, with 13 bases between. CDR3 length: 15 amino acids. Germline V CDR1 and CDR2: ENHRY, SYGVKD. The CDR3 here is CAISSRPDGTDTQYF. The CDR3 nucleotides read TGTGCCATCAGTTCTCGTCCCGACGGCACAGATACGCAGTATTTT.

The chain links TRBV6-5 to TRBJ2-3, with 9 bases matching TRBD2. The CDR3 is 15 amino acids. V was pared by 10 bases and J by 3 bases, with 11 bases of the junction left unmatched. From germline, CDR1 is MNHEY and CDR2 SVGAGI. For the CDR3, the DNA is TGTGCCACCCAGCGTGCGGCGGGAGGGACAGATACGCAGTATTTT. It yields the protein CATQRAAGGTDTQYF.

The genes are TRBV11-2 and TRBJ1-4, with TRBD1 matching 8 bases. The CDR3 has 15 amino acids. Germline V gene sequence: CDR1 SGHAT, CDR2 FQNNGV. V lost 8 bases to trimming and J lost 5 bases; unmatched junction nucleotides: 10. In DNA, the CDR3 is TGTGCCAGCGGGTATAGGACAGGGAGGAATGAAAAACTGTTTTTT. As protein: CASGYRTGRNEKLFF.

The table lists this clone with a count of one. The gene calls are TRBV6-1 and TRBJ2-7; D could derive from TRBD1 or TRBD2 (6 bases each). There are 14 residues in the CDR3. Per the germline V gene, CDR1 is MNHNS and CDR2 is SASEGT. V was shortened by 10 bases and J by 1 base, with 17 bases between the two germline ends. The CDR3 DNA is TGTGCCAACGCGCGGGACACTAGATCCTACGAGCAGTACTTC. This gives the protein CANARDTRSYEQYF.

This clone was detected only a few times. The chain recombines TRBV5-4 with TRBJ2-7; D assignment may be TRBD1 or TRBD2 (5 bases each). The CDR3 has 13 amino acids. The V end lost 4 bases, the J end lost 5 bases, and 13 bases lay between the germline ends. Per germline, CDR1 SGHNT and CDR2 YYREEE (reference sequence). CDR3 protein: CASSPGRADEQYF. CDR3 DNA sequence: TGTGCCAGCAGCCCGGGACGGGCGGACGAGCAGTACTTC.

The J gene is TRBJ2-5, the V gene TRBV5-1, with D hard to call. Trimming left V 4 bases short and J 4 bases short, with 14 bases between. Per germline, CDR1 SGHRS and CDR2 YFSETQ. The CDR3 is made up of 14 amino acids. The CDR3 loop is CASSPAGVVETQYF. The CDR3 nucleotides are TGCGCCAGCAGCCCGGCTGGGGTAGTAGAGACCCAGTACTTC.

About this clone itself: The same CDR3 is also encoded by other DNA sequences in this sample. The chain links TRBV18 to TRBJ2-3; D gene uncertain. There are 13 residues in the CDR3. The germline V and J ends were trimmed by 0 bases and 2 bases, with 3 bases remaining between them. Germline CDR1 is KGHSH and CDR2 is LQKENI. DNA for the CDR3: TGTGCCAGCTCACCACCCTCCACAGATACGCAGTATTTT. Protein: CASSPPSTDTQYF.

The chain links TRBV27 to TRBJ2-7; tentatively, D is TRBD1 or TRBD2 (5 bases each). The germline CDR1 and CDR2 sequences are MNHEY and SMNVEV (reference sequence). Deletions cut 8 bases from V and 2 bases from J, with 13 bases between. The CDR3 runs 13 residues. CDR3 DNA: TGTGCCAGCGACTGGGACGGAACCTACGAGCAGTACTTC. This gives the protein CASDWDGTYEQYF.

The V and J genes are TRBV19 and TRBJ1-1; D is ambiguous. Trimming removed 7 bases from V and 4 bases from J, with 7 bases in between. The CDR3 consists of 11 residues. Germline V gene sequence: CDR1 LNHDA, CDR2 SQIVND (reference sequence). Here the CDR3 DNA reads TGTGCCAGTATTCGGTCCACTGAAGCTTTCTTT. This gives the protein CASIRSTEAFF.

The J gene is TRBJ2-1, the V gene TRBV28, with 8 bases aligning to TRBD2. The germline V gene has CDR1 MDHEN and CDR2 SYDVKM. The CDR3 length is 19 residues. The V and J ends lost 6 bases and 3 bases, in that order; junction bases with no gene match: 19. The CDR3 DNA reads as TGTGCCAGCAGCCTACTAGCGGCCATTAACTCGGACCTCTACAATGAGCAGTTCTTC. Translation gives CASSLLAAINSDLYNEQFF.

The gene calls are TRBV29-1 and TRBJ1-1; unclear D gene. The length of the CDR3 is 11 residues. The V end lost 4 bases, the J end lost 8 bases, and 11 bases lay between the germline ends. CDR1 and CDR2 from the germline V gene are SQVTM and ANQGSEA. The CDR3 is CSVAHLGEAFF. The CDR3 region has the DNA TGCAGCGTTGCCCACTTGGGGGAAGCTTTCTTT. Complete variable domain (other parts from reference TRBV29-1 and TRBJ1-1): SAVISQKPSRDICQRGTSLTIQCQVDSQVTMMFWYRQQPGQSLTLIATANQGSEATYESGFVIDKFPISRPNLTFSTLTVSNMSPEDSSIYLCSVAHLGEAFFGQGTRLTVV.

The rearrangement uses TRBV28 and TRBJ2-7; D tentatively fits TRBD1 or TRBD2 (5 bases each). The CDR3 length is 15 residues. V lost 6 bases, J lost 2 bases, and 17 bases lay in between. CDR1 and CDR2 (germline): MDHEN, SYDVKM. The CDR3 loop is CASSLVVRDAYEQYF. CDR3 in DNA: TGTGCCAGCAGCTTGGTGGTTAGGGACGCCTACGAGCAGTACTTC. Complete variable domain (other parts from reference TRBV28 and TRBJ2-7): DVKVTQSSRYLVKRTGEKVFLECVQDMDHENMFWYRQDPGLGLRLIYFSYDVKMKEKGDIPEGYSVSREKKERFSLILESASTNQTSMYLCASSLVVRDAYEQYFGPGTRLTVT.

This clone was counted only a few times. The chain employs TRBV6-5 and TRBJ1-2, with 7 bases identical to TRBD1. The germline gives CDR1 MNHEY, CDR2 SVGAGI. The junction had 6 bases not matched to a gene; V was cut back by 6 bases and J by 5 bases. This CDR3 has 13 residues. This chain's CDR3 is CASSQTGKYGYTF. The CDR3 DNA sequence: TGTGCCAGCAGCCAGACAGGGAAGTATGGCTACACCTTC.

The rearrangement joins TRBV15 to TRBJ2-5; TRBD1 might be the D (5 bases). The CDR3 covers 15 residues. The V gene lost 8 bases and the J gene lost 5 bases, with 21 bases spanning the gap. CDR1 and CDR2 (germline): LNHNV, YYDKDF (reference sequence). CDR3 amino acids: CATHAIQRGWETQYF. In nucleotides, the CDR3 is TGTGCCACCCACGCGATACAAAGGGGTTGGGAGACCCAGTACTTC.

The rearrangement uses TRBV5-1 and TRBJ2-7; weak D call: TRBD1 (7 bases). With 9 bases removed from V and 0 bases from J, the gap between germline ends came to 16 bases. Germline-derived CDR1 and CDR2 are SGHRS and YFSETQ. The length of the CDR3 is 14 residues. In DNA form, the CDR3 reads TGCGCCACCAAGGCGGGACAGAGCTCCTACGAGCAGTACTTC. Translating it yields CATKAGQSSYEQYF.

The genes are TRBV18 and TRBJ2-1; 9 nucleotides match TRBD2. The CDR3 has 17 residues. Germline trimming cut 0 bases from V and 2 bases from J; bases unmatched to any gene: 5. Germline-derived CDR1 and CDR2 are KGHSH and LQKENI. The CDR3 here is CASSPPGLAGPYNEQFF. The CDR3 coding sequence is TGTGCCAGCTCACCACCGGGGCTAGCGGGACCCTACAATGAGCAGTTCTTC.

This chain uses TRBV19 with TRBJ2-5; TRBD2 might be the D (6 bases). V lost 5 bases, J lost 6 bases, and 22 bases lay in between. Germline V gene data show CDR1 as LNHDA and CDR2 as SQIVND (reference sequence). The CDR3 has 16 amino acids. The CDR3, as DNA: TGTGCCAGTAGTCAGGCCAGCACTAGCCTTTTCCAGACCCAGTACTTC. It yields the protein CASSQASTSLFQTQYF.

This rearrangement joins TRBV7-9 to TRBJ2-4; no clear D gene. CDR3 size: 13 residues. The V end was cut by 5 bases, the J end by 3 bases, with 8 bases between. Per the germline V gene, CDR1 is SEHNR and CDR2 is FQNEAQ (reference sequence). The DNA of the CDR3 is TGTGCCAGCAGCAGGGTGGGCAAAAACATTCAGTACTTC. It encodes CASSRVGKNIQYF.

This sequence joins TRBV7-2 and TRBJ2-7; no clear D gene. The CDR3 covers 13 residues. Deletions cut 3 bases from V and 3 bases from J, with 9 bases between. The germline gives CDR1 SGHTA, CDR2 FQGNSA. The CDR3 nucleotides are TGTGCCAGCAGCTTGAACAGCCACTACGAGCAGTACTTC. Translating gives CASSLNSHYEQYF.

This clone appeared a single time. The chain combines TRBV15 with TRBJ2-3, with D uncertain. The ends were cut back, 1 base at V and 2 bases at J, with 7 bases in the middle. The CDR3 has 14 amino acids. Germline V lookup: CDR1 LNHNV, CDR2 YYDKDF (reference sequence). DNA for the CDR3: TGTGCCACCAGCAGAGTTCAATTCACAGATACGCAGTATTTT. Its protein product is CATSRVQFTDTQYF.

V gene TRBV7-2 combines with J gene TRBJ2-7, with TRBD2 matching 11 bases. The CDR3 covers 15 residues. Germline loops: CDR1 SGHTA, CDR2 FQGNSA. V lost 5 bases, J lost 5 bases, and 8 bases stayed unmatched. CDR3 in DNA: TGTGCCAGCAGCCTACTAGCGGGAGCGATCGACGAGCAGTACTTC. This encodes CASSLLAGAIDEQYF.

J is TRBJ2-1 and V is TRBV7-3; TRBD2 aligns across 7 bases. J gave up 5 bases and V 5 bases, and 3 bases lay outside the gene matches. Germline lookup yields CDR1 SGHTA and CDR2 FQGTGA. This CDR3 has 13 amino acids. The CDR3 DNA reads TGTGCCAGCAGCCCAAGCGGGAACAATGAGCAGTTCTTC. It is translated as CASSPSGNNEQFF.

This chain connects TRBV19 to TRBJ2-5, with D unclear. From germline, CDR1 is LNHDA and CDR2 SQIVND (reference sequence). CDR3 length: 13 amino acids. Trimming removed 3 bases at V and 4 bases at J, with 9 bases between. CDR3 sequence reads: CASSINHLETQYF. The CDR3 region has the DNA TGTGCCAGTAGTATTAACCACCTAGAGACCCAGTACTTC.

About this clone itself: Other DNA sequences of this sample code for an identical CDR3. In nucleotides, the CDR3 is TGCGCCAGCAGCTCGGGACAGGGGAGGAACACTGAAGCTTTCTTT. It specifies CASSSGQGRNTEAFF. The chain carries TRBV5-1 and TRBJ1-1; 10 positions agree with TRBD1. Germline V gene sequence: CDR1 SGHRS, CDR2 YFSETQ. CDR3 size: 15 residues. Trimming at V came to 3 bases and at J to 1 base, leaving 3 bases not matched to a gene.

V gene TRBV25-1 combines with J gene TRBJ2-7; D not resolved. The CDR3 spans 15 residues. Germline CDR1 is MGHDK and CDR2 is SYGVNS. Trimming took off 4 bases at V and 0 bases at J, with 13 bases between the two ends. The CDR3 spells CASSGWKGLSYEQYF. In DNA form, the CDR3 reads TGTGCCAGCAGTGGTTGGAAAGGGCTCTCCTACGAGCAGTACTTC.

Points on this clone: This specimen includes other DNA sequences encoding the same CDR3. The V gene is TRBV11-3, the J gene TRBJ2-3; no reliable D call. The ends were cut back, 2 bases at V and 1 base at J, with 4 bases in the middle. CDR3 length: 13 amino acids. Germline CDR1 reads SGHNT; CDR2 reads YENEEA. The CDR3 DNA reads as TGTGCCAGCAGCTTATCGGGCACAGATACGCAGTATTTT. This encodes CASSLSGTDTQYF.

V gene TRBV18 combines with J gene TRBJ2-3; D is perhaps TRBD2 (5 bases). V lost 2 bases, J lost 2 bases, and 11 bases lay in between. Germline V gene data show CDR1 as KGHSH and CDR2 as LQKENI. This CDR3 has 15 residues. The CDR3 protein is CASSPNRGSTDTQYF. The CDR3 coding sequence is TGTGCCAGCTCACCAAATCGGGGTTCCACAGATACGCAGTATTTT.

The chain has TRBV10-3 and TRBJ2-5, with 12 bases matching TRBD2. V shed 6 bases and J 5 bases; nucleotides not matched to a gene: 1. The CDR3 covers 13 residues. Germline V gene sequence: CDR1 ENHRY, CDR2 SYGVKD. The CDR3 DNA reads as TGTGCCATCAGCCTAGCGGGAGGGGAGACCCAGTACTTC. Its protein is CAISLAGGETQYF.

This chain connects TRBV6-1 to TRBJ2-7, with D hard to call. Germline CDR1 is MNHNS and CDR2 is SASEGT. The CDR3 totals 13 residues. V dropped 4 bases and J dropped 2 bases, with 9 bases sitting between them. This CDR3 reads CASSVGSPYEQYF. The CDR3 DNA sequence: TGTGCCAGCAGTGTTGGAAGTCCCTACGAGCAGTACTTC.

The V gene is TRBV19, the J gene TRBJ2-7; 8 bases map to TRBD1. Germline V gives CDR1 LNHDA, CDR2 SQIVND (reference sequence). V lost 1 base to trimming and J lost 2 bases; unmatched junction nucleotides: 4. The CDR3 runs to 15 residues. The CDR3 loop is CASSIVRTGTYEQYF. CDR3 bases: TGTGCCAGTAGTATAGTTCGGACAGGGACCTACGAGCAGTACTTC.

The V and J genes are TRBV7-2 and TRBJ2-7; perhaps TRBD2 as D (7 bases). V lost 2 bases to trimming and J lost 3 bases, with 11 bases between them. The CDR3 has 14 residues. CDR1 SGHTA and CDR2 FQGNSA come from the germline V gene. As DNA, the CDR3 is TGTGCCAGCAGCTTAAAAGGGGGGGTCTACGAGCAGTACTTC. As protein: CASSLKGGVYEQYF. The variable domain in full, completed from reference TRBV7-2 and TRBJ2-7, reads GAGVSQSPSNKVTEKGKDVELRCDPISGHTALYWYRQSLGQGLEFLIYFQGNSAPDKSGLPSDRFSAERTGGSVSTLTIQRTQQEDSAVYLCASSLKGGVYEQYFGPGTRLTVT.